The entry that follows covers one T cell receptor (beta chain) sequence. It has no known antigen specificity. The input lacks base qualities; no much larger clone sits a single base away. TCRbeta CDR3 regions were amplified from genomic DNA using the immunoSEQ Assay, a bias-controlled multiplex PCR. Per the original workflow: The number of nucleated cells in each sample was estimated by amplification of reference gene primers within the assay. To quantify the absolute abundance of each unique TCRbeta CDR3 rearrangement, sequence reads were collapsed and filtered. For each sample, productive Simpson clonality was calculated as the square root of Simpson's diversity index over productive rearrangements. TCRdb carries this immuneACCESS record with in-frame sequences only. Its versions omit some clonotypes, under half of them owing to an unresolved V gene in the studies checked, with the rest unexplained. The DNA was the basis for D and trimming; V, J and clone size are from that table. This sample holds approximately 190,000 clones; 88% were observed only once. The ten largest clones take up approximately 6% of the sample.

This specimen belongs to a study of blood T cell repertoires in COVID-19 (dated by TCRdb to about 2020). Background on the whole study: Samples covering the acute and convalescent phases of COVID-19 were provided by collaborators in the United States, Italy and Spain. The material from the prospective study consisted of cDNA or gDNA derived from T cells, B-cell-depleted T cells, or PBMCs. Deeply sampled blood TCRbeta repertoires from subjects exposed to, actively infected with, or recovered from COVID-19 were included in the dataset. The repertoires were made available in a free public database intended to serve as a resource for research on the immune response to SARS-CoV-2. The samples were drawn from two sources: the first 160 participants of the ongoing ImmuneRACE study, and fewer than 1,500 subjects contributed by 6 global collaborators. Nearly every sample came with metadata listing a de-identified subject ID, COVID-19 status, age in years and sex. HLA class I and class II types, where available, came from metadata supplied by the sample provider rather than from assay-based typing. The paper's findings and limits, for the study overall: The amount of clinical and demographic metadata varied by source and participant and was provided uncurated.

Whole blood was collected in K2EDTA tubes by collaborating institutions according to the institutions' own protocols. For TCRbeta analysis, collaborator samples were shipped as frozen whole blood, as isolated PBMCs, or as DNA extracted from either sample type. CDR1 and CDR2 (SNHLY, FYNNEI) derive from the germline V gene. The V end gives up 7 bases and the J end 1 base, leaving 5 bases in the junction not matched to a gene. Taken from cysteine to phenylalanine, the CDR3 has 15 residues. Here the CDR3 DNA is all that survives: 45 bases in frame from base 1. The specimen was peripheral blood. The source of this sequence is a man aged 35 to 55 with active or convalescent COVID-19. The chain is encoded by TRBV2 joined to TRBJ1-5, with 9 central nucleotides matching TRBD1. The DNA is as follows: TGTGCCAGCATAGGACAGGGGTTGAGCAATCAGCCCCAGCATTTT. This is translated as CASIGQGLSNQPQHF.